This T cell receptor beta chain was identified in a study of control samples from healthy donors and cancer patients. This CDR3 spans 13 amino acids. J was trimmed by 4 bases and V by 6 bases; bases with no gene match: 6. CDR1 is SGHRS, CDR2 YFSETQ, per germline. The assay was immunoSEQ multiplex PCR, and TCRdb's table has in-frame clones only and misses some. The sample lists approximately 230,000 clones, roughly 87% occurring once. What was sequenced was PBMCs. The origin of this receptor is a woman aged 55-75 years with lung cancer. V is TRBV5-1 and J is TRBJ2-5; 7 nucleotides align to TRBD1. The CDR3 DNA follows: TGCGCCAGCACCATGACAGGGTCAGAGACCCAGTACTTC. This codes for CASTMTGSETQYF. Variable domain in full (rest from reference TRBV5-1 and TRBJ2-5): KAGVTQTPRYLIKTRGQQVTLSCSPISGHRSVSWYQQTPGQGLQFLFEYFSETQRNKGNFPGRFSGRQFSNSRSEMNVSTLELGDSALYLCASTMTGSETQYFGPGTRLLVL.